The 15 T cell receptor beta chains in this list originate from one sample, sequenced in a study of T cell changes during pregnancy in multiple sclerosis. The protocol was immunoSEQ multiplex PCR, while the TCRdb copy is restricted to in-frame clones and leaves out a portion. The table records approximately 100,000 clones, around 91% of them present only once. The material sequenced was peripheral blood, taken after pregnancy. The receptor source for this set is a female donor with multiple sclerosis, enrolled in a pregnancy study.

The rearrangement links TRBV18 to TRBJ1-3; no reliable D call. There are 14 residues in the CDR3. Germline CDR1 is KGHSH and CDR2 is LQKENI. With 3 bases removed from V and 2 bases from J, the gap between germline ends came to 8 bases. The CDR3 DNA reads TGTGCCAGCTCACCTTCCGCGGCTGGAAACACCATATATTTT. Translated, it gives CASSPSAAGNTIYF.

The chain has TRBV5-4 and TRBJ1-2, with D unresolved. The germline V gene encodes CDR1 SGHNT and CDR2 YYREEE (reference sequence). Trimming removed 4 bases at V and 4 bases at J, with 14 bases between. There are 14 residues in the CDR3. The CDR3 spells CASSPGLLGYGYTF. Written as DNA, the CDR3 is TGTGCCAGCAGCCCAGGACTCCTGGGCTATGGCTACACCTTC. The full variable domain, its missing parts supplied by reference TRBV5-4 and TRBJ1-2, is ETGVTQSPTHLIKTRGQQVTLRCSSQSGHNTVSWYQQALGQGPQFIFQYYREEENGRGNFPPRFSGLQFPNYSSELNVNALELDDSALYLCASSPGLLGYGYTFGSGTRLTVV.

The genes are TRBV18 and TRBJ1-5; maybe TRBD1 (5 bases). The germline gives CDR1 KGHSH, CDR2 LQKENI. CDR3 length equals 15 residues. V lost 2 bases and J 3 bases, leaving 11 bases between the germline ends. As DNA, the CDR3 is TGTGCCAGCTCACCAGTCGCGGGACCCAATCAGCCCCAGCATTTT. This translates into CASSPVAGPNQPQHF.

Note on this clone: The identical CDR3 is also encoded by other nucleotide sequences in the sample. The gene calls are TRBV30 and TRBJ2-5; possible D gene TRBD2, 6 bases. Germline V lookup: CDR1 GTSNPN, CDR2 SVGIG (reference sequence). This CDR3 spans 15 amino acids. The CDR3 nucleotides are TGTGCTTGGTGCTCCTCACACGGGAGTTTGGAGACCCAGTACTTC. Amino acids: CAWCSSHGSLETQYF.

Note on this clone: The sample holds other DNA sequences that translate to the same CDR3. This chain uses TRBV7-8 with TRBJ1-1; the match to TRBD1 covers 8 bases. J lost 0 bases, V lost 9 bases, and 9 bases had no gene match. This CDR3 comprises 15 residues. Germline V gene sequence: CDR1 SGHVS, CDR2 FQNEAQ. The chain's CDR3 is CASSARDRMNTEAFF. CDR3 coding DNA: TGTGCCAGTAGCGCCCGGGACAGGATGAACACTGAAGCTTTCTTT.

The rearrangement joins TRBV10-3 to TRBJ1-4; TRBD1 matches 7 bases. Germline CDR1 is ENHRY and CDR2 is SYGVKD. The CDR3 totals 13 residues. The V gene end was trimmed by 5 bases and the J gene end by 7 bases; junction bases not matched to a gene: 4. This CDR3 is CAISPGQSEKLFF. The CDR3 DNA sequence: TGTGCCATCAGTCCGGGACAGAGTGAAAAACTGTTTTTT.

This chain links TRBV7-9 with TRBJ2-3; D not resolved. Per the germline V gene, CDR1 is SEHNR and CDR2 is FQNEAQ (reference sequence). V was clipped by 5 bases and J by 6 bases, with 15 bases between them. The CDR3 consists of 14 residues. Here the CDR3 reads CASSPSPELDTQYF. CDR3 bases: TGTGCCAGCAGCCCCTCCCCCGAGCTGGATACGCAGTATTTT.

The CDR3 is CASSFYSNQPQHF. The CDR3 DNA is TGTGCCAGCAGCTTCTATAGCAATCAGCCCCAGCATTTT. The chain combines TRBV13 with TRBJ1-5; no clear D gene. V lost 3 bases to trimming and J lost 0 bases, with 3 bases between them. This CDR3 comprises 13 residues. Germline V gene sequence: CDR1 PRHDT, CDR2 FYEKMQ (reference sequence).

Written as DNA, the CDR3 is TGCGCCAGTCGGGTTGGATCGAACACTGAAGCTTTCTTT. Residues: CASRVGSNTEAFF. The V call is TRBV5-1, the J call TRBJ1-1; D is uncertain. Germline V gives CDR1 SGHRS, CDR2 YFSETQ. Trimming removed 8 bases from V and 1 base from J, with 12 bases in between. This CDR3 contains 13 residues.

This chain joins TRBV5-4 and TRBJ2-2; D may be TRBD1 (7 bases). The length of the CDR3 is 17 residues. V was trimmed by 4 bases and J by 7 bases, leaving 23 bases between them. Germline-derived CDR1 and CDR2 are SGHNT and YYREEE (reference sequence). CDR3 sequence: CASSPAGQGVISGELFF. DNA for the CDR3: TGTGCCAGCAGCCCCGCGGGGCAGGGGGTGATTAGCGGGGAGCTGTTTTTT.

This chain's CDR3 is CASKPQGGNQPQHF. Here the CDR3 DNA reads TGTGCCAGCAAGCCCCAGGGGGGCAATCAGCCCCAGCATTTT. This chain uses TRBV6-6 with TRBJ1-5; TRBD1 matches at 7 bases. Trimming at V came to 7 bases and at J to 2 bases, leaving 5 bases not matched to a gene. The CDR3 has 14 amino acids. Germline V lookup: CDR1 MNHNY, CDR2 SVGAGI (reference sequence).

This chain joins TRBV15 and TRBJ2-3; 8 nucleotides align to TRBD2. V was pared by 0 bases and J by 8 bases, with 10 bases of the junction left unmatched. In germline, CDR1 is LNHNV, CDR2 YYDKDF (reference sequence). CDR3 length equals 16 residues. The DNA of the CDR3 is TGTGCCACCAGCAGAGAGATGAGGCGGGGGGAGGGTACGCAGTATTTT. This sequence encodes CATSREMRRGEGTQYF.

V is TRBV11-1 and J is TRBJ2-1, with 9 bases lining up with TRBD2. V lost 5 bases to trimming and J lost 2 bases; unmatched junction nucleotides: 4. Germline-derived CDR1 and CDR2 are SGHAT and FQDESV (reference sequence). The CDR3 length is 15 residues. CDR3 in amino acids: CASSNGGGAYNEQFF. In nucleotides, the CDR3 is TGTGCCAGCAGCAACGGCGGGGGGGCCTACAATGAGCAGTTCTTC.

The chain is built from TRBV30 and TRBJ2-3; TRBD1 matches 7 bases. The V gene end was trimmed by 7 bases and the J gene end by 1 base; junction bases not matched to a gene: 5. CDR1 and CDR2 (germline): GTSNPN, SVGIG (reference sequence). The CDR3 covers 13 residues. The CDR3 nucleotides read TGTGCCTACGACGGGACAGGCACAGATACGCAGTATTTT. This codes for CAYDGTGTDTQYF.

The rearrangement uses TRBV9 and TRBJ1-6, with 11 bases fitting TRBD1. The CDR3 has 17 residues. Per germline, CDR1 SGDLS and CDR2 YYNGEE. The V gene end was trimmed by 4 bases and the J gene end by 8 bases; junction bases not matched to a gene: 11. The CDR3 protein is CASSKLGGQGVDSPLHF. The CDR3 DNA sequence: TGTGCCAGCAGCAAGTTGGGGGGACAGGGGGTTGATTCACCCCTCCACTTT.